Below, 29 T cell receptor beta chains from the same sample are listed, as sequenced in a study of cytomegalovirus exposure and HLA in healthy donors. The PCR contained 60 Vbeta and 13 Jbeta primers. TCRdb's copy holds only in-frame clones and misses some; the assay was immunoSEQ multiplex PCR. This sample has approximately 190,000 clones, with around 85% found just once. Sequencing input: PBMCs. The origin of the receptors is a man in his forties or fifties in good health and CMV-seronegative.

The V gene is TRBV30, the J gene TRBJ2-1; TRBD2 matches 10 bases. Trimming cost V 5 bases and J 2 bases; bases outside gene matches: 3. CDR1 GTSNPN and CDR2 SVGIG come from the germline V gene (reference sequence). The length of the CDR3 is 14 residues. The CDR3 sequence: CAWGSGGAYNEQFF. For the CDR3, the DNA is TGTGCCTGGGGAAGCGGGGGGGCCTACAATGAGCAGTTCTTC.

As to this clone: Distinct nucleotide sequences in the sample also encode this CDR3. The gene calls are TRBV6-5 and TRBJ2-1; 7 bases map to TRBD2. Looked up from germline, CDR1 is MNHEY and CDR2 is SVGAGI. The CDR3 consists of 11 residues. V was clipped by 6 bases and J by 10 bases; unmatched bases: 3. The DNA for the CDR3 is TGTGCCAGCAGCCGAGCGGGGGAGCAGTTCTTC. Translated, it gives CASSRAGEQFF.

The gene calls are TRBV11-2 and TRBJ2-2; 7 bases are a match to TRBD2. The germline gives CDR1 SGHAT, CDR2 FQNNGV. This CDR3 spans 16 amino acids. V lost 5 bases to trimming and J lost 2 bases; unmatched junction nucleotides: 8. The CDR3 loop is CASSDPRGGNTGELFF. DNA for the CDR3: TGTGCCAGCAGCGACCCCCGCGGGGGAAACACCGGGGAGCTGTTTTTT.

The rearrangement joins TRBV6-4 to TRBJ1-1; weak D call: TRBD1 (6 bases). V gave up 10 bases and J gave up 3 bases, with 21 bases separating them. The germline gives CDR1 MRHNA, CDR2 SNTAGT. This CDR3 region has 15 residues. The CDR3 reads CAILRQVGCYTEAFF. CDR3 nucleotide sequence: TGTGCCATTCTGCGACAGGTCGGTTGTTACACTGAAGCTTTCTTT.

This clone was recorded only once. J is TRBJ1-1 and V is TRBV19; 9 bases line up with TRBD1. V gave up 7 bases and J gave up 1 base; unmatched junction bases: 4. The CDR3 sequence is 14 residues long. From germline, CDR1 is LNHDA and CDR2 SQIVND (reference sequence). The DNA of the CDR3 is TGTGCCAGTACTCGGGACAGGGAGAACACTGAAGCTTTCTTT. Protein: CASTRDRENTEAFF.

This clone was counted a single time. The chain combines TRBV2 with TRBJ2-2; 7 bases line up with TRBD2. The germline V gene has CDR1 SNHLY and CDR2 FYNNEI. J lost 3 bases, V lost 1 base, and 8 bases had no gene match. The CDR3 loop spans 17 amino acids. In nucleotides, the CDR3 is TGTGCCAGCAGTGAAGGAATTGCGGGGAGGGACACCGGGGAGCTGTTTTTT. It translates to CASSEGIAGRDTGELFF.

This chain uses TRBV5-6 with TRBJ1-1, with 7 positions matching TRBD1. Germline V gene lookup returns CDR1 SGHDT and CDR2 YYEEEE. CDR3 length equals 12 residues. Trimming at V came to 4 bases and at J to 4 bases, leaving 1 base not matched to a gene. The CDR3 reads CASSGTVTEAFF. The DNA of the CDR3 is TGTGCCAGCAGCGGGACAGTCACTGAAGCTTTCTTT.

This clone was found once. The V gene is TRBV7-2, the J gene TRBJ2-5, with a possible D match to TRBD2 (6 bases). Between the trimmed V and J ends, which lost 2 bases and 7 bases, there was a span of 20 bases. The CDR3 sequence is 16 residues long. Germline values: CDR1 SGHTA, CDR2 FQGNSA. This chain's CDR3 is CASSLSIGGVRATQYF. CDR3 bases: TGTGCCAGCAGCTTAAGTATCGGCGGGGTTAGGGCGACCCAGTACTTC.

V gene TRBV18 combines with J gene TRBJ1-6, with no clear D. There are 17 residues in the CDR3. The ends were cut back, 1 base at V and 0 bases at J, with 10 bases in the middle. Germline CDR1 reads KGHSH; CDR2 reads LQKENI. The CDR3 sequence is CASSPRAVSSYNSPLHF. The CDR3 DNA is TGTGCCAGCTCACCACGGGCAGTCAGCTCCTATAATTCACCCCTCCACTTT. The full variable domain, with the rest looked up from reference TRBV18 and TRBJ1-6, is NAGVMQNPRHLVRRRGQEARLRCSPMKGHSHVYWYRQLPEEGLKFMVYLQKENIIDESGMPKERFSAEFPKEGPSILRIQQVVRGDSAAYFCASSPRAVSSYNSPLHFGNGTRLTVT.

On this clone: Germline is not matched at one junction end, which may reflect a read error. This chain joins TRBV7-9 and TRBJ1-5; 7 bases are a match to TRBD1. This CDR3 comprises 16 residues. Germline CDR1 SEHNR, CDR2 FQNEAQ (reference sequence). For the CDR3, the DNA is TGTTCCAGCAGCTCGGGACAGAGGTTTGACAATCAGCCCCAGCATTTT. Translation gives CSSSSGQRFDNQPQHF.

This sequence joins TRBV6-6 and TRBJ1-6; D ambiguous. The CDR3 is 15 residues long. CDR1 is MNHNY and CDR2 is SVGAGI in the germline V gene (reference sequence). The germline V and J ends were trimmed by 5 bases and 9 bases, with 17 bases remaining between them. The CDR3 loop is CASSPLAGGVSPLHF. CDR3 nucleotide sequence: TGTGCCAGCAGTCCCCTGGCGGGTGGCGTTTCACCCCTCCACTTT.

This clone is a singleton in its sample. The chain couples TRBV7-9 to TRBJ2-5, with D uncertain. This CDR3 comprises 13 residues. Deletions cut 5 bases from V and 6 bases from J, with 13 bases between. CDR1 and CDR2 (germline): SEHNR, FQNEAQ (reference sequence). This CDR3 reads CASSPYLGKTQYF. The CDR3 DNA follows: TGTGCCAGCAGCCCATATCTAGGAAAGACCCAGTACTTC.

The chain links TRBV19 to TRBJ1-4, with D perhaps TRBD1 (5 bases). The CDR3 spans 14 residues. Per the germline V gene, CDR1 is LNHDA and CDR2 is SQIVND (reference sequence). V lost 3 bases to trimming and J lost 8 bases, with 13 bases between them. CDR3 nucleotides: TGTGCCAGTAGTATTGGGGCCGTAGGGGAAAAACTGTTTTTT. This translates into CASSIGAVGEKLFF. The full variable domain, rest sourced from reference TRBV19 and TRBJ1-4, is DGGITQSPKYLFRKEGQNVTLSCEQNLNHDAMYWYRQDPGQGLRLIYYSQIVNDFQKGDIAEGYSVSREKKESFPLTVTSAQKNPTAFYLCASSIGAVGEKLFFGSGTQLSVL.

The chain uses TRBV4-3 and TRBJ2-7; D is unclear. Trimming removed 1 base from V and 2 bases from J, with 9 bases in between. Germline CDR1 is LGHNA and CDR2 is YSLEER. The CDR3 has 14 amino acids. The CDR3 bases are TGCGCCAGCAGCCAAGGGCAGTTAACCTACGAGCAGTACTTC. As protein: CASSQGQLTYEQYF.

The CDR3 region has the DNA TGTGCCAGCAGCTTAGGACAGGCTGGATCCTACGAGCAGTACTTC. Encoded protein: CASSLGQAGSYEQYF. The rearrangement links TRBV7-3 to TRBJ2-7; 7 bases agree with TRBD1. Germline V CDR1 and CDR2: SGHTA, FQGTGA. Germline trimming cut 2 bases from V and 1 base from J; bases unmatched to any gene: 5. The CDR3 runs to 15 residues.

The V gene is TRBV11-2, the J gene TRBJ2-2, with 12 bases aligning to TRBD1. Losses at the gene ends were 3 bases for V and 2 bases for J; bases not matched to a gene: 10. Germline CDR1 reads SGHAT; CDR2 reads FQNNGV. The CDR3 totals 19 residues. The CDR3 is CASSFPWGQGAANTGELFF. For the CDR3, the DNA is TGTGCCAGCAGCTTTCCATGGGGACAGGGGGCGGCAAACACCGGGGAGCTGTTTTTT.

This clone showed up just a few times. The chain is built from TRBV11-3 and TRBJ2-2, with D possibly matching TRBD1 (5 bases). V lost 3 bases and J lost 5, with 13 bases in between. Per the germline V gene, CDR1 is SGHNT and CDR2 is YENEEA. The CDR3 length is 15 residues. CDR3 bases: TGTGCCAGCAGCTTGGACACCGCGAGGACCGGGGAGCTGTTTTTT. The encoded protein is CASSLDTARTGELFF.

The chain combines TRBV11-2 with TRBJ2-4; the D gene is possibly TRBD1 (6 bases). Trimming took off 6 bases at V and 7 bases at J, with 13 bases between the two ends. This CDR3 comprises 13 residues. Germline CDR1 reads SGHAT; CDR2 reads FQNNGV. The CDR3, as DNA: TGTGCCAGCAGTCGAGGGGGAGAGAACATTCAGTACTTC. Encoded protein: CASSRGGENIQYF.

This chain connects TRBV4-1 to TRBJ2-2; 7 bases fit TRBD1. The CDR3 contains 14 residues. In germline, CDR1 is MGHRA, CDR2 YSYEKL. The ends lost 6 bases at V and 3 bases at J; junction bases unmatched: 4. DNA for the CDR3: TGCGCCAGCAGGACGGGACAGTACACCGGGGAGCTGTTTTTT. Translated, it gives CASRTGQYTGELFF.

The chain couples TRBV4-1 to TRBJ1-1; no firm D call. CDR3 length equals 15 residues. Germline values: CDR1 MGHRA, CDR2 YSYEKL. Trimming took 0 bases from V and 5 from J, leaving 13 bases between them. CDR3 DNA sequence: TGCGCCAGCAGCCAAGATGGGAGGCGGCGGACTGAAGCTTTCTTT. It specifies CASSQDGRRRTEAFF.

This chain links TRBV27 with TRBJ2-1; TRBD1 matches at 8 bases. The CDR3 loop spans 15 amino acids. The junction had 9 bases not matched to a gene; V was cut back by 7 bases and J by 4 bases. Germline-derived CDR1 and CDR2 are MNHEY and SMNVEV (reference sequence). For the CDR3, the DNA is TGTGCCAGCACCCCGACAGGGGCCCTTTACAATGAGCAGTTCTTC. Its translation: CASTPTGALYNEQFF.

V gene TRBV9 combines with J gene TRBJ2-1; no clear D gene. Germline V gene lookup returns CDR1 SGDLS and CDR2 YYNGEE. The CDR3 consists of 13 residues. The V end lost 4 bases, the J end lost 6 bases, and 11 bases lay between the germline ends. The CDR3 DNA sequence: TGTGCCAGCAGCCCGACTTTACGCAATGAGCAGTTCTTC. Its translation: CASSPTLRNEQFF.

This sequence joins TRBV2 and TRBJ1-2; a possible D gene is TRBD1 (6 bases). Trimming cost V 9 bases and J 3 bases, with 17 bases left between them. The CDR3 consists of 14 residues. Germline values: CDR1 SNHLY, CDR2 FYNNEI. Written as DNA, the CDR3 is TGTGCCAGTAGATTCCAGGGGACCTACTATGGCTACACCTTC. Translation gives CASRFQGTYYGYTF. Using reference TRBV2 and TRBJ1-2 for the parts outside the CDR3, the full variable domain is EPEVTQTPSHQVTQMGQEVILRCVPISNHLYFYWYRQILGQKVEFLVSFYNNEISEKSEIFDDQFSVERPDGSNFTLKIRSTKLEDSAMYFCASRFQGTYYGYTFGSGTRLTVV.

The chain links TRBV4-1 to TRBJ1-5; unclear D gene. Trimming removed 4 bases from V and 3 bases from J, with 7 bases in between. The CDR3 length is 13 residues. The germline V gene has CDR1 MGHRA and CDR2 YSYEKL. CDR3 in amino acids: CASSLYSNQPQHF. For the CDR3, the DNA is TGCGCCAGCAGCCTTTATTCCAATCAGCCCCAGCATTTT.

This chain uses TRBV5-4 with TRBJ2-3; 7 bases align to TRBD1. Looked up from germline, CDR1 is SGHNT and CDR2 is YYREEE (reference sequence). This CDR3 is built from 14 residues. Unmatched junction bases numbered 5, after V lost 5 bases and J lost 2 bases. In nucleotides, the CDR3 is TGTGCCAGCAGGGGCACAGGGGTCACAGATACGCAGTATTTT. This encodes CASRGTGVTDTQYF.

DNA of the CDR3: TGTGCCAGCAGCCGAGGGACTAGCGGGGGGACCTACGAGCAGTACTTC. Protein sequence: CASSRGTSGGTYEQYF. The rearrangement links TRBV7-2 to TRBJ2-7, with 15 bases aligning to TRBD2. Germline V gene lookup returns CDR1 SGHTA and CDR2 FQGNSA. This CDR3 spans 16 amino acids. The J segment lost 2 bases and the V segment lost 5 bases, leaving 4 bases of the junction unmatched. The entire variable domain, with the rest obtained from reference TRBV7-2 and TRBJ2-7, is as follows: GAGVSQSPSNKVTEKGKDVELRCDPISGHTALYWYRQSLGQGLEFLIYFQGNSAPDKSGLPSDRFSAERTGGSVSTLTIQRTQQEDSAVYLCASSRGTSGGTYEQYFGPGTRLTVT.

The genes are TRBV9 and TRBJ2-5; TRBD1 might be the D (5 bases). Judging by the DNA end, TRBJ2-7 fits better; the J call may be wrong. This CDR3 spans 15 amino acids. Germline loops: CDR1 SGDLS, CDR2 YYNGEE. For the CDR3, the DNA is TGTGCCAGCAGCGTAGATGAAGGGGCAACCTACGAGCAGTACTTC. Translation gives CASSVDEGATYEQYF.

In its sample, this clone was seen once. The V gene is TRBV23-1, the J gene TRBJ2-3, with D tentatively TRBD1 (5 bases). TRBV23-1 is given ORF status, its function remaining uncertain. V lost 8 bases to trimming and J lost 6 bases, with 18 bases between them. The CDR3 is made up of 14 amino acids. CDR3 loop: CASFRQPGSDTQYF. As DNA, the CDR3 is TGCGCCAGCTTCCGACAGCCCGGGTCGGATACGCAGTATTTT.

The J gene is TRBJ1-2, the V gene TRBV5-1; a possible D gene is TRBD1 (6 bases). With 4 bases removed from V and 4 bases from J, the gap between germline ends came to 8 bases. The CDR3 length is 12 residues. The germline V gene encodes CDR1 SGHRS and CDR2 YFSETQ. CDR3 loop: CASSPDSYGYTF. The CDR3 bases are TGCGCCAGCAGCCCGGACAGCTATGGCTACACCTTC. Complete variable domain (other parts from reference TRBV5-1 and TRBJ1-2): KAGVTQTPRYLIKTRGQQVTLSCSPISGHRSVSWYQQTPGQGLQFLFEYFSETQRNKGNFPGRFSGRQFSNSRSEMNVSTLELGDSALYLCASSPDSYGYTFGSGTRLTVV.